This T cell receptor beta chain was sequenced in a study of blood T cell repertoires in COVID-19. V was trimmed by 10 bases and J by 5 bases, leaving 8 bases between them. The germline gives CDR1 LNHDA, CDR2 SQIVND (reference sequence). The CDR3 is 10 residues long. Original data processing: Amplification of reference gene primers provided the estimated nucleated cell counts. Repertoires were generated with immunoSEQ multiplex PCR, while TCRdb's copy carries only in-frame clones and drops some. V and J calls and clone size are those listed in that table; D and trimming were worked out from the DNA. This sample has 430,000 or so clones; approximately 90% occur once, and the top ten carry about 1.7%.

This sequence originates from a woman in her forties who had recovered from COVID-19. Sequencing input: PBMCs or T cells enriched from blood (not recorded which). This sequence joins TRBV19 and TRBJ1-2; D remains unclear. CDR3 loop: CATGSYGYTF. CDR3 in DNA: TGTGCCACCGGGAGTTATGGCTACACCTTC.